These 23 T cell receptor beta chains came from one sample sequenced in a study of early T cells in non-severe SARS-CoV-2 infection. TCRdb itself ran the 5' RACE reads through MiXCR, one entry per CDR3 protein. This table has about 80,000 distinct CDR3 sequences, 9.5% to 15% appearing once. Sequences were derived from whole blood, sampled at baseline. The receptors stem from an adult who was a healthcare worker with PCR-confirmed SARS-CoV-2 infection or an uninfected control (not recorded which). The donor label of this sample is uncertain.

The chain employs TRBV10-3 and TRBJ2-2; the D is unclear. Germline-derived CDR1 and CDR2 are ENHRY and SYGVKD. This CDR3 has 15 amino acids. Trimming left V 3 bases short and J 4 bases short, with 12 bases between. The CDR3 sequence: CAISDPLVSTGELFF. The CDR3 region has the DNA TGTGCCATCAGTGACCCCCTAGTATCCACCGGGGAGCTGTTTTTT.

The chain links TRBV19 to TRBJ1-2; D is unclear. The germline gives CDR1 LNHDA, CDR2 SQIVND (reference sequence). The CDR3 covers 10 residues. Deletions cut 4 bases from V and 8 bases from J, with 5 bases between. The CDR3 sequence: CASSNGGYTF. DNA of the CDR3: TGTGCCAGTAGTAACGGAGGCTACACCTTC. Using reference TRBV19 and TRBJ1-2 for the parts outside the CDR3, the full variable domain is DGGITQSPKYLFRKEGQNVTLSCEQNLNHDAMYWYRQDPGQGLRLIYYSQIVNDFQKGDIAEGYSVSREKKESFPLTVTSAQKNPTAFYLCASSNGGYTFGSGTRLTVV.

The gene calls are TRBV11-2 and TRBJ1-5; 9 bases map to TRBD1. The CDR3 is 14 amino acids. Germline assignment: CDR1 SGHAT and CDR2 FQNNGV. V gave up 6 bases and J gave up 7 bases; unmatched junction bases: 7. DNA for the CDR3: TGTGCCAGCAGTTCCAGACAGGGGGGCCAGCCCCAGCATTTT. This translates into CASSSRQGGQPQHF.

The sample holds many counts of this clonotype. The J gene is TRBJ1-1, the V gene TRBV5-1, with 8 bases identical to TRBD1. CDR1 is SGHRS, CDR2 YFSETQ, per germline. The CDR3 covers 14 residues. V shed 3 bases, J shed 4 bases, and the junction held 5 bases outside the gene matches. This chain's CDR3 is CASSSTGQGTEAFF. DNA for the CDR3: TGCGCCAGCAGCTCGACTGGACAGGGCACTGAAGCTTTCTTT.

This chain uses TRBV19 with TRBJ2-1, with TRBD2 as a possible D gene (6 bases). Germline V gene lookup returns CDR1 LNHDA and CDR2 SQIVND (reference sequence). The CDR3 consists of 14 residues. The V gene lost 3 bases and the J gene lost 6 bases, with 12 bases spanning the gap. The CDR3 loop is CASSIRGAANEQFF. For the CDR3, the DNA is TGTGCCAGTAGTATCCGCGGGGCGGCCAATGAGCAGTTCTTC.

This chain links TRBV9 with TRBJ2-2; D perhaps matches TRBD1 (7 bases). The germline V gene encodes CDR1 SGDLS and CDR2 YYNGEE. The CDR3 is 16 residues long. Trimming pared 4 bases from V and 2 bases from J, leaving 15 bases between. The CDR3 spells CASSFNRGLNTGELFF. The CDR3 coding sequence is TGTGCCAGCAGCTTTAACAGGGGACTTAACACCGGGGAGCTGTTTTTT.

V is TRBV7-6 and J is TRBJ2-1; tentatively, D is TRBD2 (6 bases). Germline V gene sequence: CDR1 SGHVS, CDR2 FNYEAQ. The CDR3 length is 16 residues. Trimming cost V 8 bases and J 7 bases, with 24 bases left between them. In DNA, the CDR3 is TGTGCCAGCGCCTGGGCTACGGGAGCCGTAGGTAATGAGCAGTTCTTC. It is translated as CASAWATGAVGNEQFF.

This clonotype has ten or more counts. The gene calls are TRBV20-1 and TRBJ1-1; 7 bases agree with TRBD1. Germline trimming cut 3 bases from V and 0 bases from J; bases unmatched to any gene: 4. This CDR3 spans 14 amino acids. Germline CDR1 is DFQATT and CDR2 is SNEGSKA (reference sequence). CDR3 DNA: TGCAGTGCTAGTACGGGACAGCTGAACACTGAAGCTTTCTTT. Encoded protein: CSASTGQLNTEAFF.

The rearrangement uses TRBV7-9 and TRBJ1-5; no reliable D call. This CDR3 contains 14 residues. CDR1 and CDR2 (germline): SEHNR, FQNEAQ (reference sequence). Trimming left V 5 bases short and J 7 bases short, with 15 bases between. The CDR3 here is CASSSRVFGQPQHF. The CDR3 DNA is TGTGCCAGCAGCAGCCGGGTTTTTGGGCAGCCCCAGCATTTT.

This clonotype came up a few times. The CDR3, as DNA: TGTGCCAGCAGTTTAGAGTGGGAGTACAATGAGCAGTTCTTC. It encodes CASSLEWEYNEQFF. This chain connects TRBV12-3 or TRBV12-4 to TRBJ2-1; perhaps TRBD2 as D (5 bases). The CDR3 totals 14 residues. V lost 1 base and J lost 4, with 8 bases in between.

DNA for the CDR3: TGTGCCAGCAGCGGAGGACTAGCGGGAGAGTCTGAGCAGTTCTTC. This sequence encodes CASSGGLAGESEQFF. The chain links TRBV5-6 to TRBJ2-1; 13 bases match TRBD2. The CDR3 spans 15 residues. J lost 9 bases, V lost 4 bases, and 7 bases had no gene match. The germline V gene encodes CDR1 SGHDT and CDR2 YYEEEE.

This clonotype was seen at least ten times. CDR3 loop: CASSSHRDGNNSPLHF. CDR3 nucleotide sequence: TGTGCCAGCAGCTCACACCGGGACGGAAATAATTCACCCCTCCACTTT. The chain has TRBV6-2 or TRBV6-3 and TRBJ1-6; maybe TRBD1 (5 bases). Germline V gene data show CDR1 as MNHEY and CDR2 as SVGEGT. This CDR3 comprises 16 residues. V dropped 6 bases and J dropped 5 bases, with 17 bases sitting between them.

In its sample, this clonotype ranks as medium-sized (0.01 to 0.1%). CDR3 loop: CASSISRGFTDTQYF. The CDR3 DNA sequence: TGTGCCAGTAGTATATCCAGGGGCTTCACAGATACGCAGTATTTT. This chain connects TRBV19 to TRBJ2-3, with D possibly matching TRBD1 (6 bases). This CDR3 is built from 15 residues. The germline CDR1 and CDR2 sequences are LNHDA and SQIVND (reference sequence). Trimming took 2 bases from V and 2 from J, leaving 11 bases between them.

The V gene is TRBV29-1, the J gene TRBJ1-2; D gene uncertain. The CDR3 totals 13 residues. Germline CDR1 is SQVTM and CDR2 is ANQGSEA. Trimming removed 7 bases from V and 8 bases from J, with 20 bases in between. CDR3 residues: CSAERALGWGYTF. CDR3 in DNA: TGCAGCGCCGAAAGGGCACTAGGGTGGGGCTACACCTTC.

Here the CDR3 reads CASSAALTPYSPLHF. The CDR3 region has the DNA TGTGCCAGCAGTGCGGCCCTAACTCCTTATTCACCCCTCCACTTT. The V gene is TRBV2, the J gene TRBJ1-6; D gene unclear. The CDR3 is made up of 15 amino acids. Trimming stripped 4 bases from V and 8 bases from J, with 15 bases between. Germline lookup yields CDR1 SNHLY and CDR2 FYNNEI. Complete variable domain (other parts from reference TRBV2 and TRBJ1-6): EPEVTQTPSHQVTQMGQEVILRCVPISNHLYFYWYRQILGQKVEFLVSFYNNEISEKSEIFDDQFSVERPDGSNFTLKIRSTKLEDSAMYFCASSAALTPYSPLHFGNGTRLTVT.

In this sample, this clonotype turned up a few times. V usage is TRBV4-1 and J usage is TRBJ1-1; D not resolved. This CDR3 contains 13 residues. The germline gives CDR1 MGHRA, CDR2 YSYEKL. The V and J ends lost 1 base and 6 bases respectively, with 9 bases between them. DNA for the CDR3: TGCGCCAGCAGCCAAGTTCCGAGCGCTGAAGCTTTCTTT. Amino acid sequence: CASSQVPSAEAFF.

The gene calls are TRBV7-3 and TRBJ2-1; 9 bases fit TRBD2. Trimming removed 5 bases from V and 0 bases from J; junction bases left unmatched: 2. Germline V gives CDR1 SGHTA, CDR2 FQGTGA. The CDR3 totals 15 residues. The CDR3 nucleotides read TGTGCCAGCAGCATTAGCGGGAGCTCCTACAATGAGCAGTTCTTC. It encodes CASSISGSSYNEQFF.

This clonotype has only a few counts. The chain couples TRBV5-1 to TRBJ2-7; D gene ambiguous. Trimming left V 0 bases short and J 6 bases short, with 10 bases between. The germline V gene encodes CDR1 SGHRS and CDR2 YFSETQ. This CDR3 is built from 13 residues. The CDR3 here is CASSLAGPSEQYF. CDR3 DNA: TGCGCCAGCAGCTTGGCCGGGCCCTCCGAGCAGTACTTC.

This chain links TRBV19 with TRBJ2-6; maybe TRBD1 (6 bases). The CDR3 is 16 amino acids. Trimming left V 5 bases short and J 1 base short, with 12 bases between. The germline V gene has CDR1 LNHDA and CDR2 SQIVND (reference sequence). CDR3 in amino acids: CASSLDQGSGANVLTF. DNA for the CDR3: TGTGCCAGTAGTCTGGATCAGGGGTCTGGGGCCAACGTCCTGACTTTC. Full variable domain (remainder filled in from reference TRBV19 and TRBJ2-6): DGGITQSPKYLFRKEGQNVTLSCEQNLNHDAMYWYRQDPGQGLRLIYYSQIVNDFQKGDIAEGYSVSREKKESFPLTVTSAQKNPTAFYLCASSLDQGSGANVLTFGAGSRLTVL.

The genes are TRBV27 and TRBJ2-3; TRBD2 is a possible D gene (6 bases). CDR1 and CDR2 from the germline V gene are MNHEY and SMNVEV (reference sequence). V lost 1 base and J 6 bases, leaving 11 bases between the germline ends. The CDR3 covers 14 residues. In nucleotides, the CDR3 is TGTGCCAGCAGTTTATACGGGACTCCCGATACGCAGTATTTT. Amino acid sequence: CASSLYGTPDTQYF.

The chain carries TRBV10-3 and TRBJ1-6, with a weak D call TRBD1 (5 bases). Trimming left V 11 bases short and J 6 bases short, with 14 bases between. Germline loops: CDR1 ENHRY, CDR2 SYGVKD. There are 13 residues in the CDR3. This chain's CDR3 is CAVAPGGNSPLHF. In DNA form, the CDR3 reads TGTGCCGTGGCCCCCGGGGGTAATTCACCCCTCCACTTT.

The CDR3 sequence is CASSSAGGDTDTQYF. CDR3 bases: TGTGCCAGCAGCTCGGCGGGCGGGGACACAGATACGCAGTATTTT. The V gene is TRBV7-3, the J gene TRBJ2-3; D is possibly TRBD2 (6 bases). This CDR3 has 15 amino acids. The V gene lost 4 bases and the J gene lost 2 bases, with 13 bases spanning the gap. CDR1 is SGHTA, CDR2 FQGTGA, per germline.

This clonotype came up a few times. The chain couples TRBV6-6 to TRBJ1-1; D is undetermined. CDR3 length equals 15 residues. Germline V CDR1 and CDR2: MNHNY, SVGAGI (reference sequence). Trimming left V 2 bases short and J 1 base short, with 11 bases between. This chain's CDR3 is CASSYPRTANTEAFF. CDR3 in DNA: TGTGCCAGCAGTTACCCGCGGACGGCGAACACTGAAGCTTTCTTT.